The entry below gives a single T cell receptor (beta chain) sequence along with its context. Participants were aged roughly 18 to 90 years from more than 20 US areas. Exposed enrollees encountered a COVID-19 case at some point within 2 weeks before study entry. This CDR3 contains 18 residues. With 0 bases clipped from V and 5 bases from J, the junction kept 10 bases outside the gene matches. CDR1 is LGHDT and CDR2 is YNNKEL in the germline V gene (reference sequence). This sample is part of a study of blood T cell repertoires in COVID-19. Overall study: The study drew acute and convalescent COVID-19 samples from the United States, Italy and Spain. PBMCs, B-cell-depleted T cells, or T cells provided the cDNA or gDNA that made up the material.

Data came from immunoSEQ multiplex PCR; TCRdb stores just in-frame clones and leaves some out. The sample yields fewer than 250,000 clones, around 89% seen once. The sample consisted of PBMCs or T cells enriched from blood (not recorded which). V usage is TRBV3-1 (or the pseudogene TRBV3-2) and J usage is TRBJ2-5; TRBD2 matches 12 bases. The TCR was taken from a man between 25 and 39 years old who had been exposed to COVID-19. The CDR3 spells CASSQDLRLAGGRETQYF. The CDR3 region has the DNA TGTGCCAGCAGCCAAGATCTTCGGCTAGCGGGGGGGCGGGAGACCCAGTACTTC.